The clone carrying this TCR beta chain appeared once. The sample contains more than one DNA sequence encoding this CDR3. Generated by immunoSEQ multiplex PCR, the TCRdb table keeps only in-frame clones and is missing some. The sample comprises roughly 260,000 clones, 80% to 90% of which are singletons, and approximately 2% rests with the top ten. Germline trimming cut 5 bases from V and 6 bases from J; bases unmatched to any gene: 5. The V gene's germline CDR1 is KGHSH and CDR2 LQKENI. The CDR3 spans 14 residues. The data are from a study of blood T cell repertoires in COVID-19. Background on the study: Spain, Italy and the United States supplied samples that represented acute and convalescent COVID-19.

Individuals aged roughly 18 to 100 years were recruited from roughly 22 US areas. Which cohort a participant joined came from the clinical history participants gave. Sequenced material: PBMCs or T cells enriched from blood (not recorded which). This TCR derives from a woman in her forties or fifties who had recovered from COVID-19. The chain joins TRBV18 to TRBJ2-1, with 9 nucleotides matching TRBD2. The CDR3 protein is CASSIGLASNEQFF. The CDR3 DNA sequence: TGTGCCAGCTCAATAGGACTAGCGTCCAATGAGCAGTTCTTC.